The 32 T cell receptor beta chains presented below share a single source sample, sequenced in a study of T cells in Graves' hyperthyroidism and ophthalmopathy. Researchers took RNA transcripts and amplified the TCR beta CDR3 regions from them. The TCR CDR3 first-round RT-PCR relied on the HTBI primer set. Each CDR3 protein is one row after TCRdb ran MiXCR on the multiplex PCR reads. This table has a few hundred thousand distinct CDR3 sequences, 46% appearing once. The sequenced sample consisted of peripheral blood or thyroid tissue (not recorded which). These receptors were taken from an adult woman with Graves' disease, either hyperthyroidism or ophthalmopathy (not recorded which).

The chain uses TRBV5-1 and TRBJ2-7; no clear D. V was cut by 4 bases and J by 2 bases, with 10 bases left in between. This CDR3 spans 13 amino acids. Germline V lookup: CDR1 SGHRS, CDR2 YFSETQ. The CDR3 nucleotides are TGCGCCAGCAGCGTAACAGAACCCTACGAGCAGTACTTC. Translation gives CASSVTEPYEQYF. The full variable domain, with the rest looked up from reference TRBV5-1 and TRBJ2-7, is KAGVTQTPRYLIKTRGQQVTLSCSPISGHRSVSWYQQTPGQGLQFLFEYFSETQRNKGNFPGRFSGRQFSNSRSEMNVSTLELGDSALYLCASSVTEPYEQYFGPGTRLTVT.

This clonotype was observed many times. The V call is TRBV2, the J call TRBJ2-7, with TRBD2 matching over 11 bases. The CDR3 sequence is 16 residues long. Germline assignment: CDR1 SNHLY and CDR2 FYNNEI. V trimming: 4 bases; J trimming: 5 bases; junction bases outside the gene matches: 10. The CDR3 sequence is CASSVGLAGGRHEQYF. The CDR3 DNA reads as TGTGCCAGCAGTGTAGGACTAGCGGGTGGTCGCCACGAGCAGTACTTC.

This clonotype was found many times. The chain has TRBV29-1 and TRBJ1-1; D uncertain. This CDR3 is 13 amino acids long. CDR1 is SQVTM, CDR2 ANQGSEA, per germline. Trimming removed 5 bases at V and 5 bases at J, with 15 bases between. The CDR3 DNA is TGCAGCGTTCGTTCCTCTCGAGGTACTGAAGCTTTCTTT. It codes for CSVRSSRGTEAFF.

In regard to this clonotype: This clone may be a read error of a much larger clone one base away. The rearrangement joins TRBV5-6 to TRBJ2-7, with 13 bases identical to TRBD2. The length of the CDR3 is 14 residues. The germline V gene has CDR1 SGHDT and CDR2 YYEEEE. The CDR3 reads CAGRRLAGGYEQYF. CDR3 nucleotides: TGTGCCGGCAGGAGACTAGCGGGAGGTTACGAGCAGTACTTC.

The chain employs TRBV10-3 and TRBJ1-2, with 7 nucleotides matching TRBD1. Germline values: CDR1 ENHRY, CDR2 SYGVKD. V lost 7 bases, J lost 1 base, and 15 bases stayed unmatched. CDR3 length: 17 residues. Here the CDR3 DNA reads TGTGCCATCACCTCAACCACCGGGGACAGCTATAACTATGGCTACACCTTC. Amino acids: CAITSTTGDSYNYGYTF.

In this sample, this clonotype turned up a few times. V gene TRBV12-3 or TRBV12-4 combines with J gene TRBJ2-5, with D unclear. Trimming removed 7 bases at V and 2 bases at J, with 11 bases between. This CDR3 has 13 residues. CDR3 bases: TGTGCCAGCACCTTCCAGGATCAAGAGACCCAGTACTTC. Its protein is CASTFQDQETQYF.

This clonotype was seen more than once but under ten times. This chain links TRBV29-1 with TRBJ1-2; D not resolved. Trimming stripped 4 bases from V and 6 bases from J, with 6 bases between. The CDR3 is 10 amino acids. The germline gives CDR1 SQVTM, CDR2 ANQGSEA. Here the CDR3 reads CSVAQDGYTF. The CDR3 DNA reads TGCAGCGTTGCGCAGGATGGCTACACCTTC.

V is TRBV7-2 and J is TRBJ2-3; D is possibly TRBD1 (6 bases). CDR3 size: 15 residues. V was trimmed by 6 bases and J by 5 bases, leaving 18 bases between them. The germline gives CDR1 SGHTA, CDR2 FQGNSA. The CDR3 DNA sequence: TGTGCCAGCAGTTCTTCCAGGGGATTCGGAGATACGCAGTATTTT. Translating it yields CASSSSRGFGDTQYF.

The chain combines TRBV2 with TRBJ2-7; TRBD1 matches at 8 bases. The germline gives CDR1 SNHLY, CDR2 FYNNEI. The V segment lost 6 bases and the J segment 3 bases; nucleotides outside the gene matches: 10. This CDR3 has 15 residues. The CDR3: CASSPGTGNVYEQYF. CDR3 DNA sequence: TGTGCCAGCAGCCCCGGGACAGGCAACGTCTACGAGCAGTACTTC.

Regarding this clonotype: Given the absence of the conserved phenylalanine or tryptophan at the CDR3 end, a read error is likely. It is unclear where the CDR3 begins or ends on the DNA, so no DNA is shown, and the CDR3 is as TCRdb lists it. This sequence joins TRBV6-1 and TRBJ1-6. The CDR3 spans 10 amino acids, including both terminal residues. Germline V gives CDR1 MNHNS, CDR2 SASEGT. The CDR3 protein is CASSEAGGHY.

In its sample, this clonotype was seen many times. This rearrangement joins TRBV5-4 to TRBJ1-4, with D uncertain. From germline, CDR1 is SGHNT and CDR2 YYREEE (reference sequence). The CDR3 contains 14 residues. The ends were cut back, 1 base at V and 8 bases at J, with 12 bases in the middle. In DNA, the CDR3 is TGTGCCAGCAGCTTGAATAGGTACCCCGAAAAACTGTTTTTT. It is translated as CASSLNRYPEKLFF.

Only a few counts were recorded for this clonotype. The V gene is TRBV10-2, the J gene TRBJ2-7; D not resolved. The CDR3 length is 12 residues. CDR1 and CDR2 (germline): WSHSY, SAAADI. With 2 bases removed from V and 5 bases from J, the gap between germline ends came to 7 bases. This CDR3 reads CASSEPLNEQYF. In DNA form, the CDR3 reads TGCGCCAGCAGTGAGCCGTTGAACGAGCAGTACTTC.

On this clonotype itself: The junction does not match germline at one end; this may be a read error. V is TRBV7-9 and J is TRBJ2-5, with D tentatively TRBD2 (7 bases). The CDR3 runs to 16 residues. The germline gives CDR1 SEHNR, CDR2 FQNEAQ (reference sequence). The CDR3 loop reads CASSSGVGGGGEAQYF. CDR3 bases: TGTGCCAGCAGCTCCGGAGTGGGGGGCGGGGGAGAGGCCCAGTACTTC.

This clonotype was counted ten times or more. This chain uses TRBV9 with TRBJ2-2; no definite D call. Germline V gives CDR1 SGDLS, CDR2 YYNGEE. The V gene lost 4 bases and the J gene lost 6 bases, with 10 bases spanning the gap. The length of the CDR3 is 13 residues. The CDR3 protein is CASSLRGSGELFF. The CDR3 nucleotides are TGTGCCAGCAGCCTACGTGGCTCCGGGGAGCTGTTTTTT.

This clonotype turned up a few times. V gene TRBV29-1 combines with J gene TRBJ2-5, with 11 bases lining up with TRBD1. V dropped 4 bases and J dropped 7; count of bases not matched to a gene: 14. Germline values: CDR1 SQVTM, CDR2 ANQGSEA. The length of the CDR3 is 16 residues. The CDR3 reads CSVGPPTDRGRATQYF. The CDR3 nucleotides are TGCAGCGTTGGACCCCCCACGGACAGGGGGCGCGCGACCCAGTACTTC. The variable domain in full, completed from reference TRBV29-1 and TRBJ2-5, reads SAVISQKPSRDICQRGTSLTIQCQVDSQVTMMFWYRQQPGQSLTLIATANQGSEATYESGFVIDKFPISRPNLTFSTLTVSNMSPEDSSIYLCSVGPPTDRGRATQYFGPGTRLLVL.

This clonotype was detected only a few times. This sequence joins TRBV28 and TRBJ2-2; D may be TRBD1 or TRBD2 (5 bases each). Germline assignment: CDR1 MDHEN and CDR2 SYDVKM. The CDR3 spans 14 residues. Trimming removed 8 bases from V and 4 bases from J, with 14 bases in between. The DNA of the CDR3 is TGTGCCAGCGAGGTCAGGGCGGGCACCGGGGAGCTGTTTTTT. This sequence encodes CASEVRAGTGELFF.

The chain uses TRBV25-1 and TRBJ2-2; 8 bases map to TRBD2. The CDR3 covers 14 residues. Trimming removed 7 bases from V and 4 bases from J; junction bases left unmatched: 5. Germline V gene lookup returns CDR1 MGHDK and CDR2 SYGVNS. The CDR3 is CASKRGSGTGELFF. DNA for the CDR3: TGTGCCAGCAAGCGGGGGTCGGGCACCGGGGAGCTGTTTTTT.

J is TRBJ1-1 and V is TRBV10-1, with D uncertain. Trimming took off 2 bases at V and 7 bases at J, with 8 bases between the two ends. Germline V CDR1 and CDR2: WNHNN, SYGVQD (reference sequence). This CDR3 has 12 amino acids. This CDR3 reads CASSEGSGEAFF. The CDR3, as DNA: TGCGCCAGCAGTGAGGGCAGCGGTGAAGCTTTCTTT.

This clonotype was seen at least ten times. The rearrangement links TRBV20-1 to TRBJ2-5; D not certain. Trimming took 6 bases from V and 2 from J, leaving 10 bases between them. Germline V CDR1 and CDR2: DFQATT, SNEGSKA (reference sequence). The CDR3 spans 12 residues. The CDR3: CSASPRQETQYF. The CDR3 nucleotides read TGCAGTGCGTCCCCGAGGCAAGAGACCCAGTACTTC.

The chain joins TRBV14 to TRBJ1-6; D gene ambiguous. Trimming shortened V by 5 bases and J by 1 base, and 3 bases separated the two germline ends. This CDR3 contains 13 residues. The V gene's germline CDR1 is SGHDN and CDR2 FVKESK. CDR3 protein: CASSVSYNSPLHF. CDR3 nucleotides: TGTGCCAGCAGCGTGTCCTATAATTCACCCCTCCACTTT.

The chain uses TRBV9 and TRBJ2-7; no reliable D call. The CDR3 loop spans 12 amino acids. Germline V gene sequence: CDR1 SGDLS, CDR2 YYNGEE. Trimming removed 3 bases at V and 3 bases at J, with 7 bases between. The DNA of the CDR3 is TGTGCCAGCAGCGCCGACGGCTACGAGCAGTACTTC. Protein product: CASSADGYEQYF. Full variable domain (rest looked up from reference TRBV9 and TRBJ2-7): DSGVTQTPKHLITATGQRVTLRCSPRSGDLSVYWYQQSLDQGLQFLIQYYNGEERAKGNILERFSAQQFPDLHSELNLSSLELGDSALYFCASSADGYEQYFGPGTRLTVT.

This clonotype appeared many times. The chain links TRBV12-3 or TRBV12-4 to TRBJ2-6; D not resolved. V lost 6 bases and J lost 6, with 21 bases in between. The CDR3 is 17 amino acids. CDR3 amino acids: CASREHKLGSVANVLTF. CDR3 coding DNA: TGTGCCAGCAGAGAGCATAAACTGGGGTCCGTGGCCAACGTCCTGACTTTC.

This clonotype was observed at least ten times. The V and J genes are TRBV6-5 and TRBJ2-7, with D perhaps TRBD1 (8 bases). The ends were cut back, 5 bases at V and 6 bases at J, with 14 bases in the middle. The CDR3 is made up of 13 amino acids. Germline values: CDR1 MNHEY, CDR2 SVGAGI. The CDR3 loop reads CASSQTGEGEQYF. In DNA, the CDR3 is TGTGCCAGCAGTCAGACAGGGGAGGGCGAGCAGTACTTC.

Regarding this clonotype: This sequence may be a read error, since a much larger clone differs from it by one base. V usage is TRBV7-2 and J usage is TRBJ1-4; no reliable D call. Germline lookup yields CDR1 SGHTA and CDR2 FQGNSA. The germline V and J ends were trimmed by 5 bases and 6 bases, with 13 bases remaining between them. This CDR3 has 14 residues. The CDR3 is CASSRGPGDEKLFF. In DNA form, the CDR3 reads TGTGCCAGCAGCCGCGGACCCGGGGATGAAAAACTGTTTTTT.

This clonotype was counted at least ten times. The rearrangement links TRBV6-1 to TRBJ2-2, with D maybe TRBD1 (6 bases). The germline CDR1 and CDR2 sequences are MNHNS and SASEGT. Trimming took off 7 bases at V and 2 bases at J, with 11 bases between the two ends. CDR3 length: 14 residues. The CDR3 DNA sequence: TGTGCCAGCACGGGACAAATAAACACCGGGGAGCTGTTTTTT. Translation gives CASTGQINTGELFF.

This clonotype has a count of ten or more. The gene calls are TRBV5-1 and TRBJ1-5, with TRBD1 matching 10 bases. The CDR3 runs 17 residues. Losses at the gene ends were 4 bases for V and 0 bases for J; bases not matched to a gene: 7. Germline assignment: CDR1 SGHRS and CDR2 YFSETQ. The CDR3 reads CASSDGQGENSNQPQHF. CDR3 nucleotide sequence: TGCGCCAGCAGCGACGGACAGGGGGAGAATAGCAATCAGCCCCAGCATTTT.

The J gene is TRBJ2-7, the V gene TRBV9; TRBD1 aligns across 8 bases. V lost 0 bases to trimming and J lost 5 bases; unmatched junction nucleotides: 7. The germline gives CDR1 SGDLS, CDR2 YYNGEE. The CDR3 runs 15 residues. The CDR3 coding sequence is TGTGCCAGCAGCGTAGGAGAGACAGGGGCGGACGAGCAGTACTTC. Amino acid sequence: CASSVGETGADEQYF.

This chain uses TRBV10-1 with TRBJ1-1, with 7 positions matching TRBD1. The CDR3 consists of 16 residues. The junction had 18 bases not matched to a gene; V was cut back by 8 bases and J by 6 bases. Germline V gene sequence: CDR1 WNHNN, CDR2 SYGVQD (reference sequence). CDR3 in DNA: TGCGCCAGCCCATGCAGCGTTGGGATAACAGGGGCTGAAGCTTTCTTT. This translates into CASPCSVGITGAEAFF.

The table lists this clonotype with many counts. V usage is TRBV15 and J usage is TRBJ2-5, with 9 bases aligning to TRBD2. The CDR3 extends over 15 amino acids. Germline V gene sequence: CDR1 LNHNV, CDR2 YYDKDF (reference sequence). V trimming: 0 bases; J trimming: 5 bases; junction bases outside the gene matches: 4. This chain's CDR3 is CATSRDPSGKETQYF. CDR3 nucleotide sequence: TGTGCCACCAGCAGAGATCCTAGCGGGAAGGAGACCCAGTACTTC.

This chain links TRBV5-1 with TRBJ2-7; 9 bases match TRBD2. The CDR3 length is 16 residues. The germline V gene encodes CDR1 SGHRS and CDR2 YFSETQ. J gave up 4 bases and V 4 bases, and 12 bases lay outside the gene matches. CDR3 region: CASSPGRGRAWYEQYF. The CDR3 DNA reads TGCGCCAGCAGCCCCGGCCGCGGGAGGGCCTGGTACGAGCAGTACTTC.

This sequence joins TRBV7-8 and TRBJ2-7; D assignment may be TRBD1 or TRBD2 (6 bases each). Trimming pared 5 bases from V and 2 bases from J, leaving 19 bases between. The V gene's germline CDR1 is SGHVS and CDR2 FQNEAQ. The CDR3 is 16 residues long. As DNA, the CDR3 is TGTGCCAGCAGCGGAGACAGGACTACAGGGACCTACGAGCAGTACTTC. Its translation is CASSGDRTTGTYEQYF. The variable domain in full, completed from reference TRBV7-8 and TRBJ2-7, reads GAGVSQSPRYKVAKRGQDVALRCDPISGHVSLFWYQQALGQGPEFLTYFQNEAQLDKSGLPSDRFFAERPEGSVSTLKIQRTQQEDSAVYLCASSGDRTTGTYEQYFGPGTRLTVT.

This clonotype was found once. The chain uses TRBV20-1 and TRBJ1-3, with D perhaps matching TRBD1 (6 bases). V lost 6 bases and J lost 9, with 18 bases in between. Germline CDR1 reads DFQATT; CDR2 reads SNEGSKA (reference sequence). The CDR3 covers 13 residues. CDR3 sequence: CSATGAGGGTIYF. CDR3 DNA sequence: TGCAGTGCGACGGGGGCCGGGGGTGGCACCATATATTTT.